This T cell receptor (beta chain) was captured in a study of control samples from healthy donors and cancer patients. This clone appeared once. Trimming took 0 bases from V and 0 from J, leaving 9 bases between them. Germline assignment: CDR1 MNHNY and CDR2 SVGAGI (reference sequence). This CDR3 region has 15 residues. Produced via immunoSEQ multiplex PCR; TCRdb's table is partial and in-frame only. The sample includes 40,000 to 50,000 clones, approximately 94% of them seen just once. This TCR was recovered from a man aged 55 to 69 in good health. The sequencing sample was made of blood. V usage is TRBV6-6 and J usage is TRBJ2-7; no reliable D call. CDR3 in DNA: TGTGCCAGCAGTTACTCGACTCCGAGCTCCTACGAGCAGTACTTC. Residues: CASSYSTPSSYEQYF.